What follows is one T cell receptor (beta chain) and its context. This clonotype has more than one count but fewer than ten. What antigen it recognizes has not been identified. Base qualities are not recorded, but no much larger clone differs from it by a single base. This record belongs to a study of identical twins (dated by TCRdb to the mid-2010s). At the level of the whole study: To test whether fetal clonotypes persist, the study used deep sequencing on TCR alpha and beta repertoires from monozygotic twins, unrelated adults of various ages, and cord blood. To rule out contamination, the twin experiments were replicated at different times with different library preparation protocols.

Via the germline V gene, CDR1 is MNHEY and CDR2 SVGAGI. The CDR3 runs 15 residues from the cysteine to the phenylalanine. Only the CDR3 DNA stays, 45 bases, in frame from base 1. V trim: 0 bases; J trim: 1 base; unmatched bases: 1. Library preparation used 5' RACE. The sequencer listed for this sample is Illumina HiSeq 2000. Template switching introduced a universal primer binding site; the final cDNA contained a unique molecular identifier, enabling accurate counting of TCR cDNA molecules. Specific primers in the conserved constant-segment region were used to synthesize first-strand cDNA for the TCR alpha and beta chains. Each cDNA library was double barcoded, with a SMART-Mk sample barcode plus Illumina barcodes, to control for contamination. TruSeq adapter sequences, together with Illumina sample barcodes, were added in two successive PCR steps. The TCR alpha and beta cDNA libraries were sequenced on the Illumina HiSeq platform using custom primers. In the paper's pipeline: MiGEC processed the raw reads to extract unique molecular identifiers, while MiXCR was used to determine the CDR3 positions. Recombination models were inferred per individual with the repgenHMM and IGoR tools using an EM algorithm. The analysis of shared clonotypes was done with the tcR package in R, with sharing normalized by the product of cloneset sizes. To study raw recombination free of thymic and clonal selection effects, out-of-frame nonproductive sequences were analyzed. TCRdb applied fastp at Q25 and MiXCR to the public reads, then kept only in-frame beta chains. Each CDR3 protein gets just one entry, which takes the most common genes and DNA from the rows behind it. The V and J calls reflect TCRdb's pipeline rather than the authors' work. Present in this sample are roughly 630,000 distinct CDR3 sequences, 7% to 7.5% of which were seen just once. The ten top clones hold around 1.6% of the sample.

Beyond this particular receptor, the publication reports: Out-of-frame TCR alpha sequences shared between twins showed an excess of low generation-probability sequences compared with coincidental sharing between unrelated individuals. In monozygotic twins, out-of-frame TCR alpha sharing was systematically underestimated by recombination models, although the models agreed with sharing between unrelated individuals. In beta out-of-frame sequences, excess twin sharing was weaker, because having fewer shared sequences lowered the signal-to-noise ratio. Zero-insertion analyses could be partly confounded by invariant T cells such as MAIT and iNKT, though diverse VJ usage argued against such confounding for most clonotypes. Fewer insertions were carried by abundant cord blood beta clonotypes, a similar but weaker trend appeared in young adult naive repertoires, and no such trend appeared in memory repertoires. Because the same donors could not be followed over many years, conclusions were based on cross-sectional statistical analysis.

All donors were healthy Caucasians. The twin cohort consisted of three pairs of female monozygotic twins, all aged roughly 18 to 30 years. The RNA used for TCR libraries was isolated from peripheral blood mononuclear cells. The data were also submitted as part of a second study, on yellow fever vaccine responses in identical twins. Reported in the second study: The authors reported that the T cell response to vaccination in identical twins appeared partly convergent and partly personalized. In the study, vaccine-responding T cell clones were precisely tracked in identical twins.

This receptor was taken from a woman between 18 and 30 years old in good health. Sequencing was performed on PBMCs. The V and J genes are TRBV6-5 and TRBJ2-3, and 7 bases in between align with TRBD1. The DNA is as follows: TGTGCCAGCAGTTACTCGCAGGGGGGCACAGATACGCAGTATTTT. It translates as CASSYSQGGTDTQYF.